This T cell receptor beta chain was obtained from a study of shared clonotypes between healthy human individuals. Study context: There were three CD4 naive, three CD4 memory, two CD8 naive and one CD8 memory plates per donor.

This CDR3 region has 14 residues. CDR1 ENHRY and CDR2 SYGVKD come from the germline V gene. With 7 bases removed from V and 0 bases from J, the gap between germline ends came to 12 bases. Naive CD8 cells, CD45RO-negative and positively selected for CCR7, excluded terminally differentiated effector memory CD45RA+ cells. Measured with immunoSEQ multiplex PCR; TCRdb has only the in-frame clones, and not every one. The profile covers around 2,000,000 clones, with approximately 94% appearing a single time and around 1.1% taken by the ten largest. This clone appeared once. The receptor was isolated from a young man in good health. The chain joins TRBV10-3 to TRBJ1-1, with D possibly TRBD1 on 5 matching bases. Sequencing was done on a sample of naive CD8+ T cells sorted from blood. The CDR3 loop reads CAINVEGMNTEAFF. The CDR3, as DNA: TGTGCCATCAACGTCGAGGGGATGAACACTGAAGCTTTCTTT.